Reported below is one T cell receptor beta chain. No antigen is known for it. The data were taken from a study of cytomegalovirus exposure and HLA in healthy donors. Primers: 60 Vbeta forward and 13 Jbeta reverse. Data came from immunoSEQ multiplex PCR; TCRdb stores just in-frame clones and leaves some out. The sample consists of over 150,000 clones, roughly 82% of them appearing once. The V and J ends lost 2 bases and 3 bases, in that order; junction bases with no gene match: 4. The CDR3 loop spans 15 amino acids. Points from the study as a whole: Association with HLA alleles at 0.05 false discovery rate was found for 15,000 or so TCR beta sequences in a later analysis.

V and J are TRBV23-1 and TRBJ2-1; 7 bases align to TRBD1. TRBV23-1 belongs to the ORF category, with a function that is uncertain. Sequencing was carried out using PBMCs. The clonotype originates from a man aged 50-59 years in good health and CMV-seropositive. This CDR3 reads CASSQRQGNYNEQFF. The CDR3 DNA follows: TGCGCCAGCAGTCAACGACAGGGAAACTACAATGAGCAGTTCTTC.